This TCR beta chain was retrieved from a study of T-cell reconstitution after alpha-beta-depleted transplantation in children. Unique molecular identifiers were incorporated during preparation of the TCRbeta library. One entry per CDR3 protein, called by TCRdb with MiXCR from the PCR reads. In the table there are about 400,000 distinct CDR3 sequences, about an eighth of which are singletons. This clonotype was detected only a few times. The CDR3 consists of 16 residues. Trimming cost V 10 bases and J 0 bases; bases outside gene matches: 10. Germline CDR1 MNHEY, CDR2 SMNVEV (reference sequence). The sequences come from PBMCs, collected from the stem cell graft. V and J are TRBV27 and TRBJ2-1, with 9 bases identical to TRBD2. The sequence derives from a human donor who donated a stem cell graft to a child with Fanconi anemia. The CDR3 is CATTRVAGASYNEQFF. As DNA, the CDR3 is TGTGCCACCACTAGGGTAGCGGGGGCCTCCTACAATGAGCAGTTCTTC.